Below are 19 T cell receptor beta chains sequenced from a single sample in a study of blood T cell repertoires in COVID-19. TCRdb's copy holds only in-frame clones and misses some; the assay was immunoSEQ multiplex PCR. The sample carries 130,000 to 150,000 clones, 75% to 85% recorded once. The source material was peripheral blood. The receptors were gathered from a man in his 60s with active or convalescent COVID-19.

This clone turned up a few times. The chain employs TRBV30 and TRBJ2-1; 8 bases fit TRBD1. Germline V gene data show CDR1 as GTSNPN and CDR2 as SVGIG (reference sequence). The CDR3 sequence is 14 residues long. J was trimmed by 2 bases and V by 2 bases; bases with no gene match: 2. CDR3 nucleotide sequence: TGTGCCTGGAGTTTGGGACAGGCCTACAATGAGCAGTTCTTC. This encodes CAWSLGQAYNEQFF.

The chain recombines TRBV4-3 with TRBJ2-7, with TRBD2 identical over 10 bases. The germline CDR1 and CDR2 sequences are LGHNA and YSLEER. V gave up 3 bases and J gave up 5 bases; unmatched junction bases: 16. This CDR3 is built from 18 residues. Written as DNA, the CDR3 is TGCGCCAGCAGCCACCGGGTGGGGGGGCTAGCGGGAGTAAACGAGCAGTACTTC. Translating it yields CASSHRVGGLAGVNEQYF.

This clone was seen once. V usage is TRBV19 and J usage is TRBJ2-1; D not certain. The germline gives CDR1 LNHDA, CDR2 SQIVND (reference sequence). This CDR3 has 14 amino acids. Trimming pared 6 bases from V and 0 bases from J, leaving 9 bases between. The CDR3 spells CASRQSSSYNEQFF. DNA of the CDR3: TGTGCCAGTAGGCAATCTAGCTCCTACAATGAGCAGTTCTTC.

V and J are TRBV27 and TRBJ2-3; TRBD1 might be the D (5 bases). V was shortened by 6 bases and J by 2 bases, with 18 bases between the two germline ends. The CDR3 runs 16 residues. Germline V gene data show CDR1 as MNHEY and CDR2 as SMNVEV (reference sequence). The CDR3 DNA follows: TGTGCCAGCAGACTCTCCTCAGGGTTATTCACAGATACGCAGTATTTT. It encodes CASRLSSGLFTDTQYF.

The chain couples TRBV7-3 to TRBJ2-6; possibly TRBD1 for D (5 bases). V lost 2 bases to trimming and J lost 8 bases, with 7 bases between them. The CDR3 contains 13 residues. Looked up from germline, CDR1 is SGHTA and CDR2 is FQGTGA. The CDR3 DNA is TGTGCCAGCAGCTTACAGGGAACCAACGTCCTGACTTTC. It is translated as CASSLQGTNVLTF.

The V and J genes are TRBV4-1 and TRBJ2-7; 11 bases match TRBD2. The CDR3 covers 15 residues. Losses at the gene ends were 3 bases for V and 4 bases for J; bases not matched to a gene: 5. The V gene's germline CDR1 is MGHRA and CDR2 YSYEKL. CDR3 region: CASSHLAGGWYEQYF. CDR3 nucleotides: TGCGCCAGCAGCCACCTAGCGGGAGGATGGTACGAGCAGTACTTC.

This chain's CDR3 is CASSGGLRGGNTIYF. CDR3 nucleotide sequence: TGTGCCAGCAGCGGAGGGCTCAGAGGTGGAAACACCATATATTTT. The gene calls are TRBV9 and TRBJ1-3, with D hard to call. Germline V gene lookup returns CDR1 SGDLS and CDR2 YYNGEE. The V end was cut by 3 bases, the J end by 3 bases, with 13 bases between. The CDR3 runs 15 residues.

The V and J genes are TRBV27 and TRBJ1-1; D unresolved. Between the trimmed V and J ends, which lost 2 bases and 2 bases, there was a span of 6 bases. This CDR3 is built from 13 residues. Per germline, CDR1 MNHEY and CDR2 SMNVEV (reference sequence). CDR3 sequence reads: CASSLGLNTEAFF. The CDR3 region has the DNA TGTGCCAGCAGTTTAGGCTTAAACACTGAAGCTTTCTTT.

A single count supports this clone. The chain recombines TRBV27 with TRBJ1-4; D not certain. CDR3 size: 17 residues. Trimming left V 0 bases short and J 10 bases short, with 21 bases between. Per germline, CDR1 MNHEY and CDR2 SMNVEV (reference sequence). CDR3 sequence: CASSLSSGTPRVGKLFF. The CDR3 nucleotides are TGTGCCAGCAGTTTATCGTCGGGTACCCCCCGGGTAGGAAAACTGTTTTTT.

The chain couples TRBV7-9 to TRBJ1-2; 8 nucleotides line up with TRBD1. The CDR3 has 12 amino acids. The V and J ends lost 5 bases and 8 bases, in that order; junction bases with no gene match: 4. Germline V CDR1 and CDR2: SEHNR, FQNEAQ (reference sequence). The CDR3 protein is CASSATGEGYTF. In nucleotides, the CDR3 is TGTGCCAGCAGCGCGACAGGGGAGGGCTACACCTTC.

This clone has a single count. This chain uses TRBV7-3 with TRBJ1-4; D uncertain. There are 15 residues in the CDR3. The V gene lost 2 bases and the J gene lost 0 bases, with 7 bases spanning the gap. Germline V gives CDR1 SGHTA, CDR2 FQGTGA. CDR3 sequence: CASSLVAATNEKLFF. CDR3 bases: TGTGCCAGCAGCTTAGTAGCCGCAACTAATGAAAAACTGTTTTTT.

The genes are TRBV18 and TRBJ2-1, with 10 positions matching TRBD1. There are 17 residues in the CDR3. Germline V CDR1 and CDR2: KGHSH, LQKENI. The J segment lost 6 bases and the V segment lost 3 bases, leaving 11 bases of the junction unmatched. This CDR3 is CASSPWGKGQGGNEQFF. DNA of the CDR3: TGTGCCAGCTCACCGTGGGGAAAAGGACAGGGGGGCAATGAGCAGTTCTTC.

The chain links TRBV5-4 to TRBJ2-5; TRBD2 matches 11 bases. Trimming removed 6 bases from V and 2 bases from J; junction bases left unmatched: 6. The CDR3 runs 15 residues. Germline CDR1 is SGHNT and CDR2 is YYREEE (reference sequence). CDR3 nucleotides: TGTGCCAGCACCCGACTAGCGGGACCTCAAGAGACCCAGTACTTC. Protein sequence: CASTRLAGPQETQYF.

This chain links TRBV28 with TRBJ1-5; 10 positions match TRBD1. The germline CDR1 and CDR2 sequences are MDHEN and SYDVKM. This CDR3 contains 19 residues. Germline trimming cut 5 bases from V and 5 bases from J; bases unmatched to any gene: 18. CDR3 loop: CASSLPTGGLWSGYQPQHF. The CDR3 region has the DNA TGTGCCAGCAGTCTCCCGACAGGGGGCCTTTGGTCAGGGTATCAGCCCCAGCATTTT.

V and J are TRBV19 and TRBJ2-1; tentative D call: TRBD2 (7 bases). The CDR3 length is 14 residues. CDR1 LNHDA and CDR2 SQIVND come from the germline V gene (reference sequence). Trimming shortened V by 2 bases and J by 7 bases, and 12 bases separated the two germline ends. As DNA, the CDR3 is TGTGCCAGTAGTATACGGACTAGGGGGAATGAGCAGTTCTTC. Amino acids: CASSIRTRGNEQFF.

Worth noting for this clone: Distinct nucleotide sequences in the sample also encode this CDR3. The chain links TRBV11-3 to TRBJ1-1; D remains unclear. Trimming took 5 bases from V and 1 from J, leaving 8 bases between them. This CDR3 spans 13 amino acids. Germline CDR1 and CDR2: SGHNT and YENEEA. The CDR3 is CASSRGRNTEAFF. CDR3 nucleotides: TGTGCCAGCAGCCGCGGGAGGAACACTGAAGCTTTCTTT.

This sequence joins TRBV18 and TRBJ1-2; D is undetermined. Looked up from germline, CDR1 is KGHSH and CDR2 is LQKENI. CDR3 length equals 14 residues. With 2 bases removed from V and 7 bases from J, the gap between germline ends came to 14 bases. CDR3 in DNA: TGTGCCAGCTCACCAGGGAGTGCCGACGGTGGCTACACCTTC. This codes for CASSPGSADGGYTF.

The V call is TRBV7-2, the J call TRBJ2-6, with unresolved D. V gave up 4 bases and J gave up 0 bases, with 4 bases separating them. Germline CDR1 is SGHTA and CDR2 is FQGNSA. The CDR3 is made up of 14 amino acids. Here the CDR3 reads CASSSGSGANVLTF. CDR3 nucleotides: TGTGCCAGCAGCTCGGGCTCTGGGGCCAACGTCCTGACTTTC.

The CDR3 spells CASSLVADTQYF. CDR3 DNA sequence: TGTGCCAGCAGCTTAGTTGCGGATACGCAGTATTTT. This chain links TRBV11-3 with TRBJ2-3, with D uncertain. V shed 1 base and J shed 6 bases, with 5 bases lying between them. CDR1 is SGHNT and CDR2 is YENEEA in the germline V gene. The CDR3 has 12 residues. Drawing the rest from reference TRBV11-3 and TRBJ2-3, the complete variable domain is EAGVVQSPRYKIIEKKQPVAFWCNPISGHNTLYWYLQNLGQGPELLIRYENEEAVDDSQLPKDRFSAERLKGVDSTLKIQPAELGDSAVYLCASSLVADTQYFGPGTRLTVL.